These 11 T cell receptor beta chains originate from one sample sequenced in a study of blood T cell repertoires in COVID-19. Clones were sequenced by immunoSEQ multiplex PCR, and TCRdb holds only the in-frame ones, with some missing. The sample carries hundreds of thousands of clones, 65% to 85% recorded once. Sequencing was done on a sample of peripheral blood. These receptors were taken from a woman aged 45-60 years with acute or convalescent COVID-19.

This chain links TRBV12-3 or TRBV12-4 with TRBJ1-3; D gene ambiguous. V lost 3 bases and J 10 bases, leaving 10 bases between the germline ends. This CDR3 is 12 amino acids long. The CDR3: CASSFEGRTIYF. The CDR3 coding sequence is TGTGCCAGCAGTTTTGAGGGCCGTACCATATATTTT.

The V and J genes are TRBV10-3 and TRBJ2-2, with 11 bases lining up with TRBD2. V lost 3 bases to trimming and J lost 3 bases; unmatched junction nucleotides: 3. This CDR3 is 16 amino acids long. Germline-derived CDR1 and CDR2 are ENHRY and SYGVKD. CDR3: CAISDLLAGDTGELFF. The DNA for the CDR3 is TGTGCCATCAGTGACTTACTAGCGGGAGACACCGGGGAGCTGTTTTTT.

The chain couples TRBV27 to TRBJ2-7; a possible D gene is TRBD1 (10 bases). The CDR3 totals 21 residues. Deletions cut 2 bases from V and 1 base from J, with 30 bases between. Germline V gene sequence: CDR1 MNHEY, CDR2 SMNVEV (reference sequence). CDR3 DNA sequence: TGTGCCAGCAGTTTAGCCGCCGGGACAGGGGTAGCGGGAGTCCCATCCTACGAGCAGTACTTC. Its translation: CASSLAAGTGVAGVPSYEQYF.

This chain joins TRBV27 and TRBJ2-7; 9 bases match TRBD1. Per germline, CDR1 MNHEY and CDR2 SMNVEV (reference sequence). This CDR3 region has 17 residues. The V gene end was trimmed by 9 bases and the J gene end by 3 bases; junction bases not matched to a gene: 18. For the CDR3, the DNA is TGTGCCAGTTGGATCTCGGCTCCGGGACAGGGTGGCTACGAGCAGTACTTC. This encodes CASWISAPGQGGYEQYF.

The chain uses TRBV4-2 and TRBJ2-5; 8 nucleotides match TRBD1. This CDR3 spans 16 amino acids. Looked up from germline, CDR1 is LGHNA and CDR2 is YNFKEQ. Trimming took 4 bases from V and 3 from J; bases not matched to a gene: 10. CDR3 residues: CASSPAWTGMEETQYF. CDR3 nucleotide sequence: TGTGCCAGCAGCCCAGCTTGGACAGGGATGGAAGAGACCCAGTACTTC.

The chain uses TRBV20-1 and TRBJ2-3, with D possibly being TRBD1 (5 bases). There are 15 residues in the CDR3. The germline V gene has CDR1 DFQATT and CDR2 SNEGSKA (reference sequence). V dropped 3 bases and J dropped 2 bases, with 15 bases sitting between them. CDR3 protein: CSASQHRFSTDTQYF. The CDR3 DNA sequence: TGCAGTGCTAGTCAACACAGGTTCTCCACAGATACGCAGTATTTT.

This chain joins TRBV19 and TRBJ2-1, with 12 bases that match TRBD2. Trimming cost V 5 bases and J 0 bases; bases outside gene matches: 11. CDR3 length equals 19 residues. Germline CDR1 is LNHDA and CDR2 is SQIVND (reference sequence). CDR3 protein: CASSSWTSGTGGSYNEQFF. The CDR3, as DNA: TGTGCCAGTAGTTCTTGGACTAGCGGGACCGGTGGCTCCTACAATGAGCAGTTCTTC.

This chain connects TRBV3-1 (or the pseudogene TRBV3-2) to TRBJ2-7; 9 bases line up with TRBD1. Germline assignment: CDR1 LGHDT and CDR2 YNNKEL (reference sequence). V dropped 1 base and J dropped 2; count of bases not matched to a gene: 0. The CDR3 runs to 14 residues. DNA for the CDR3: TGTGCCAGCAGCCAAGGGGACAGGGCCTACGAGCAGTACTTC. Translated: CASSQGDRAYEQYF.

The J gene is TRBJ1-5, the V gene TRBV2, with TRBD1 identical over 11 bases. V shed 6 bases and J 6 bases; nucleotides not matched to a gene: 1. CDR3 length: 13 residues. CDR1 is SNHLY and CDR2 is FYNNEI in the germline V gene. The CDR3 spells CASSGTGGQPQHF. The DNA for the CDR3 is TGTGCCAGCAGCGGGACAGGGGGTCAGCCCCAGCATTTT. Based on the CDR3 plus reference TRBV2 and TRBJ1-5, the full variable domain is EPEVTQTPSHQVTQMGQEVILRCVPISNHLYFYWYRQILGQKVEFLVSFYNNEISEKSEIFDDQFSVERPDGSNFTLKIRSTKLEDSAMYFCASSGTGGQPQHFGDGTRLSIL.

The chain couples TRBV27 to TRBJ1-6, with TRBD1 as a possible D gene (5 bases). Germline-derived CDR1 and CDR2 are MNHEY and SMNVEV (reference sequence). V lost 2 bases and J 9 bases, leaving 14 bases between the germline ends. This CDR3 has 15 residues. In DNA, the CDR3 is TGTGCCAGCAGTTTAACGGGCAGGGTCGGTTCACCCCTCCACTTT. Its protein product is CASSLTGRVGSPLHF.

The rearrangement joins TRBV24-1 to TRBJ2-2, with D possibly matching TRBD2 (6 bases). V shed 1 base and J shed 3 bases, with 14 bases lying between them. Germline lookup yields CDR1 KGHDR and CDR2 SFDVKD. This CDR3 region has 17 residues. CDR3 nucleotide sequence: TGTGCCACCAGTGATTTTAGCCGGGAGCCCTACACCGGGGAGCTGTTTTTT. Its protein product is CATSDFSREPYTGELFF.